This T cell receptor (beta chain) appears in the sequencing data of a study of blood T cell repertoires in COVID-19. In the study overall: Both acute and convalescent COVID-19 samples were obtained from the United States, Italy and Spain. T cells, B-cell-depleted T cells, or PBMCs provided the cDNA or gDNA that served as material.

CDR3 length: 14 amino acids. The V end lost 1 base, the J end lost 0 bases, and 6 bases lay between the germline ends. Looked up from germline, CDR1 is SGHTA and CDR2 is FQGNSA. In the source study's methods: Reference gene primer amplification gave estimated nucleated cell counts. Assay used: immunoSEQ multiplex PCR; TCRdb lists only in-frame clones, some missing. The DNA was the basis for D and trimming; V, J and clone size are from that table. The repertoire includes some 66,000 clones, more than 80% of them detected once, and approximately 8.8% sits in the top ten. V gene TRBV7-2 combines with J gene TRBJ1-1; D call uncertain. The sample consisted of peripheral blood. The TCR sequence derives from a human donor with active COVID-19. The donor label of this sample is uncertain. The CDR3 region has the DNA TGTGCCAGCAGCTTAGTCAGGATGAACACTGAAGCTTTCTTT. Its translation is CASSLVRMNTEAFF.